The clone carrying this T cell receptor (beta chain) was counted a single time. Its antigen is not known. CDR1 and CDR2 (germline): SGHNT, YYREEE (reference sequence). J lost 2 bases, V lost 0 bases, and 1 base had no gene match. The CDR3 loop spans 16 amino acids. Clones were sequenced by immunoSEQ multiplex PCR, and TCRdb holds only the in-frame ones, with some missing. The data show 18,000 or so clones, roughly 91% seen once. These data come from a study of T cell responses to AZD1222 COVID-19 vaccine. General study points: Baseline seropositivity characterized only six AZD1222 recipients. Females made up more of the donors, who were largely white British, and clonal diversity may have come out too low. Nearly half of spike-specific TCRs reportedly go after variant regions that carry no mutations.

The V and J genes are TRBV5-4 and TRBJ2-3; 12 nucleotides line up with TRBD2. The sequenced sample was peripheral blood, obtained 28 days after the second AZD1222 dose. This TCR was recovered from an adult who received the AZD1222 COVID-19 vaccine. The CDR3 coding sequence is TGTGCCAGCAGCTTGGGACTAGCGGGGGACACAGATACGCAGTATTTT. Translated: CASSLGLAGDTDTQYF.